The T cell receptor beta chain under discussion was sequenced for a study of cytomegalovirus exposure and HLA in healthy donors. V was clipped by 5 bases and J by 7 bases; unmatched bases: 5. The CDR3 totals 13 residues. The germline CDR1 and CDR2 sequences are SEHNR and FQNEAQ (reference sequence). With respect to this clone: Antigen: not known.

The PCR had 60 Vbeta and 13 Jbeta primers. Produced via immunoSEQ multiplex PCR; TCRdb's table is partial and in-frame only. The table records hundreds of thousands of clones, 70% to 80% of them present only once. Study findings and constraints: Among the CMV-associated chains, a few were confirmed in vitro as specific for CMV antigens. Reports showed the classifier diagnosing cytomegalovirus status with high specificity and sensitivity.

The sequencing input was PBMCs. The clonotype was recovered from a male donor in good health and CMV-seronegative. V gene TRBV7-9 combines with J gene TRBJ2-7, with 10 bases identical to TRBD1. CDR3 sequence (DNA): TGTGCCAGCAGCGTGACAGGGGGCGCTGAGCAGTACTTC. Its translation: CASSVTGGAEQYF. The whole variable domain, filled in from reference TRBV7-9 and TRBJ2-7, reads DTGVSQNPRHKITKRGQNVTFRCDPISEHNRLYWYRQTLGQGPEFLTYFQNEAQLEKSRLLSDRFSAERPKGSFSTLEIQRTEQGDSAMYLCASSVTGGAEQYFGPGTRLTVT.